This entry lists 17 T cell receptor beta chains sequenced from one sample in a study of OX40 agonist ivuxolimab in advanced cancers. The data were produced by immunoSEQ multiplex PCR, yet TCRdb's version contains in-frame clones alone and is incomplete. The sample holds roughly 97,000 clones, roughly nine tenths seen once. The sequenced sample was CD4+ or CD8+ T cells sorted from blood, obtained in a trial of the OX40 agonist ivuxolimab. The receptor set was obtained from an adult with an advanced solid tumor such as melanoma, head and neck, liver or kidney cancer.

The rearrangement joins TRBV10-3 to TRBJ1-2, with 9 positions matching TRBD1. From germline, CDR1 is ENHRY and CDR2 SYGVKD. The CDR3 totals 17 residues. V dropped 6 bases and J dropped 0; count of bases not matched to a gene: 11. CDR3 sequence reads: CAISGGQGTISNYGYTF. The DNA for the CDR3 is TGTGCCATCAGCGGCGGACAGGGGACCATTTCTAACTATGGCTACACCTTC.

The chain has TRBV6-6 and TRBJ2-3; D perhaps matches TRBD1 (6 bases). Between the trimmed V and J ends, which lost 5 bases and 3 bases, there was a span of 9 bases. Germline CDR1 and CDR2: MNHNY and SVGAGI (reference sequence). The CDR3 covers 13 residues. For the CDR3, the DNA is TGTGCCAGCAGTGCTCAGGGGACAGATACGCAGTATTTT. Its protein product is CASSAQGTDTQYF.

The chain joins TRBV6-5 to TRBJ2-7, with 7 bases aligning to TRBD1. Germline V gene data show CDR1 as MNHEY and CDR2 as SVGAGI. The CDR3 is 13 residues long. The trim removed 2 bases at V and 6 bases at J, leaving 4 bases unmatched. CDR3 sequence (DNA): TGTGCCAGCAGTTACGAGGGGACAGCCGAGCAGTACTTC. Protein product: CASSYEGTAEQYF.

The chain uses TRBV7-9 and TRBJ2-3; D is undetermined. The CDR3 runs 14 residues. Germline assignment: CDR1 SEHNR and CDR2 FQNEAQ (reference sequence). Deletions cut 1 base from V and 3 bases from J, with 8 bases between. Here the CDR3 reads CASSLELRTDTQYF. Here the CDR3 DNA reads TGTGCCAGCAGCTTAGAACTCCGTACAGATACGCAGTATTTT.

The V gene is TRBV7-8, the J gene TRBJ2-5; the match to TRBD1 covers 10 bases. J gave up 2 bases and V 1 base, and 1 base lay outside the gene matches. The CDR3 consists of 15 residues. Germline V gene data show CDR1 as SGHVS and CDR2 as FQNEAQ. The CDR3 nucleotides read TGTGCCAGCAGCTTAGGACAGGGGGCACAAGAGACCCAGTACTTC. Translating it yields CASSLGQGAQETQYF.

A word on this clone: Other DNA sequences within the sample encode an identical CDR3. The V call is TRBV7-9, the J call TRBJ2-7; weak D call: TRBD2 (5 bases). V lost 3 bases and J lost 4, with 7 bases in between. This CDR3 spans 12 amino acids. Germline CDR1 SEHNR, CDR2 FQNEAQ (reference sequence). The CDR3 sequence is CASSFGSYEQYF. CDR3 nucleotide sequence: TGTGCCAGCAGCTTTGGGAGTTACGAGCAGTACTTC.

On this clone: One end of the junction does not line up with germline, which may come from a read error. V gene TRBV7-9 combines with J gene TRBJ2-7; TRBD1 matches 8 bases. CDR3 length: 15 amino acids. Germline V lookup: CDR1 SEHNR, CDR2 FQNEAQ (reference sequence). The CDR3 DNA follows: TGTGCCAGCAGATTAGGTACAGGGGGTGCCTACGAGCAGTACTTC. This translates into CASRLGTGGAYEQYF.

The chain combines TRBV5-8 with TRBJ2-3, with 13 bases identical to TRBD2. The CDR3 runs 17 residues. Germline V gives CDR1 SGHTS, CDR2 YDEGEE. Germline trimming cut 4 bases from V and 3 bases from J; bases unmatched to any gene: 8. CDR3 amino acids: CASSPGTSGAMTDTQYF. CDR3 coding DNA: TGTGCCAGCAGCCCCGGGACTAGCGGGGCAATGACAGATACGCAGTATTTT.

This clone has more than one count but fewer than ten. The rearrangement joins TRBV5-1 to TRBJ2-7; D is unresolved. The V end lost 0 bases, the J end lost 2 bases, and 6 bases lay between the germline ends. The germline V gene has CDR1 SGHRS and CDR2 YFSETQ. This CDR3 contains 13 residues. The CDR3 bases are TGCGCCAGCAGCTTGGTAGGTACCTACGAGCAGTACTTC. Translated: CASSLVGTYEQYF.

This sequence joins TRBV10-3 and TRBJ2-1, with a possible D match to TRBD2 (5 bases). The length of the CDR3 is 13 residues. The germline V gene has CDR1 ENHRY and CDR2 SYGVKD. The germline V and J ends were trimmed by 4 bases and 5 bases, with 9 bases remaining between them. The DNA for the CDR3 is TGTGCCATCAGTGCGGGAATAAACAATGAGCAGTTCTTC. Amino acids: CAISAGINNEQFF.

The sample holds a few counts of this clone. The chain is built from TRBV9 and TRBJ2-2; 10 positions match TRBD1. The CDR3 sequence is 14 residues long. Germline V gene data show CDR1 as SGDLS and CDR2 as YYNGEE. V was clipped by 10 bases and J by 5 bases; unmatched bases: 8. The DNA for the CDR3 is TGTGCCTCCAGGACAGGGGGAGGAACCGGGGAGCTGTTTTTT. Its protein is CASRTGGGTGELFF.

The rearrangement uses TRBV27 and TRBJ2-7; D assignment may be TRBD1 or TRBD2 (6 bases each). The CDR3 contains 19 residues. CDR1 is MNHEY, CDR2 SMNVEV, per germline (reference sequence). V dropped 6 bases and J dropped 0 bases, with 27 bases sitting between them. The CDR3, as DNA: TGTGCCAGCAGCCAGACTCGCTGGGGGGAGGACAGCCGCTCCTACGAGCAGTACTTC. The encoded protein is CASSQTRWGEDSRSYEQYF.

The chain couples TRBV7-6 to TRBJ2-1, with 7 positions matching TRBD2. Trimming took 1 base from V and 4 from J; bases not matched to a gene: 7. Germline CDR1 is SGHVS and CDR2 is FNYEAQ. CDR3 size: 16 residues. CDR3 loop: CASSLEASGLYNEQFF. The CDR3 DNA reads as TGTGCCAGCAGCTTAGAAGCTAGCGGCCTATACAATGAGCAGTTCTTC.

This clone was picked up one time. V and J are TRBV5-8 and TRBJ2-3; 9 bases are shared with TRBD2. Germline V gives CDR1 SGHTS, CDR2 YDEGEE. The CDR3 runs 16 residues. V shed 4 bases and J 3 bases; nucleotides not matched to a gene: 9. CDR3 amino acids: CASSLDSGGGTDTQYF. For the CDR3, the DNA is TGTGCCAGCAGCCTGGATAGCGGGGGAGGTACAGATACGCAGTATTTT.

The chain joins TRBV10-3 to TRBJ2-3, with TRBD2 matching over 7 bases. This CDR3 has 17 amino acids. The V segment lost 4 bases and the J segment 0 bases; nucleotides outside the gene matches: 10. CDR1 and CDR2 (germline): ENHRY, SYGVKD. The CDR3 DNA is TGTGCCATCAGTGCAAGGCTAGCGGACCCTAGCACAGATACGCAGTATTTT. Encoded protein: CAISARLADPSTDTQYF.

The V call is TRBV5-1, the J call TRBJ2-3, with D tentatively TRBD1 or TRBD2 (5 bases each). V was cut by 4 bases and J by 2 bases, with 11 bases left in between. The CDR3 consists of 14 residues. Looked up from germline, CDR1 is SGHRS and CDR2 is YFSETQ. For the CDR3, the DNA is TGCGCCAGCAGCCTAGGGACCGCCACAGATACGCAGTATTTT. Translated: CASSLGTATDTQYF.

V usage is TRBV5-5 and J usage is TRBJ2-7; D is possibly TRBD2 (6 bases). This CDR3 is built from 14 residues. Germline V gene lookup returns CDR1 SGHKS and CDR2 YYEKEE (reference sequence). V lost 2 bases and J lost 7, with 16 bases in between. This chain's CDR3 is CASSFLDGGIEQYF. Here the CDR3 DNA reads TGTGCCAGCAGCTTCTTAGACGGGGGTATAGAGCAGTACTTC.